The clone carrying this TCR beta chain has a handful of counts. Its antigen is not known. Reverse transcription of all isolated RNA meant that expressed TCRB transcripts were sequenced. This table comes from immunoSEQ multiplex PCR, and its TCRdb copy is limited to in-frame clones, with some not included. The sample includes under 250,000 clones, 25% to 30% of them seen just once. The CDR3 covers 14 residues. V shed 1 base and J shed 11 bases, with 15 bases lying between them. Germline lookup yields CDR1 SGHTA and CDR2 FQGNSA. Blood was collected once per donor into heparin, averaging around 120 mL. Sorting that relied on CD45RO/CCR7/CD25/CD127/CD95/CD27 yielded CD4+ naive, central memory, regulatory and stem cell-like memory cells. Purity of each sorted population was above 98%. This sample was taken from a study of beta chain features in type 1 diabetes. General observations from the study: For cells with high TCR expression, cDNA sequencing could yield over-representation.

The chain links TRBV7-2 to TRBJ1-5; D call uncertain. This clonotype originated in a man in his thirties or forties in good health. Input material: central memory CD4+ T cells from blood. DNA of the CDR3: TGTGCCAGCAGCTTAGAACCCCGATTCGGGGCCCAGCATTTT. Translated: CASSLEPRFGAQHF.